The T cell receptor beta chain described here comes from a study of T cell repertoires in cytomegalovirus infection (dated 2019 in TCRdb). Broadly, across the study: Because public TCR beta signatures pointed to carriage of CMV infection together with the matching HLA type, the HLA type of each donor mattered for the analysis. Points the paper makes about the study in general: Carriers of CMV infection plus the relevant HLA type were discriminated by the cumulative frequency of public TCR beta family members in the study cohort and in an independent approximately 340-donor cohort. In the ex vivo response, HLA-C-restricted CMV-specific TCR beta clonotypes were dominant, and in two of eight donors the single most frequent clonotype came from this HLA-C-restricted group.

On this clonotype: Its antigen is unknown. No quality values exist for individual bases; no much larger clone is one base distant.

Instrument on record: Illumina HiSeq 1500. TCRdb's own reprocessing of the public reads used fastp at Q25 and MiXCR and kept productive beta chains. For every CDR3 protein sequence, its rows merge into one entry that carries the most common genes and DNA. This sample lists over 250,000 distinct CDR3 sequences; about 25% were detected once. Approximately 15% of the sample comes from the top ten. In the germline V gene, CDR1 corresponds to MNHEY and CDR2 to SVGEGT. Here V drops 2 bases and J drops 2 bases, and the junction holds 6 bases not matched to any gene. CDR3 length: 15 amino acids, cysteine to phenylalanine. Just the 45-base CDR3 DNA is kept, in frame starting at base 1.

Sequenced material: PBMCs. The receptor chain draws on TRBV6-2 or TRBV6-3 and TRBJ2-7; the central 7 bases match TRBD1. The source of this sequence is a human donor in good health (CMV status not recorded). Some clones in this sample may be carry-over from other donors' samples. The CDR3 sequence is CASSYGTDQAYEQYF. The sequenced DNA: TGTGCCAGCAGTTACGGGACAGATCAGGCCTACGAGCAGTACTTC.